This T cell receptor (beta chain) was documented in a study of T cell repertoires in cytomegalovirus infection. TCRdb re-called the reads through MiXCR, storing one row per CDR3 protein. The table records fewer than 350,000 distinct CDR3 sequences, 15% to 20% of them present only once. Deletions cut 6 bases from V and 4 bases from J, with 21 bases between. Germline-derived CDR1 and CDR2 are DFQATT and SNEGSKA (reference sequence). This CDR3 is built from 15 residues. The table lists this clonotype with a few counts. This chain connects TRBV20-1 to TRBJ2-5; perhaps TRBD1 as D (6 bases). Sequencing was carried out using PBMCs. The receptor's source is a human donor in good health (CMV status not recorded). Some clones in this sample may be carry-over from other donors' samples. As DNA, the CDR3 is TGCAGTGCGCAACGGAACCCTAGCAGGGGAGAGACCCAGTACTTC. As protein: CSAQRNPSRGETQYF.